This TCR beta chain was recorded in a study of T cells after posttransplantation cyclophosphamide. Clones were read by immunoSEQ multiplex PCR, and TCRdb kept only the in-frame ones, dropping some. The sample presents about 12,000 clones, none singletons. As for this clone: Its antigen is unknown.

Study-wide results and limits: Tissue-infiltrating T cells from skin or gut overlapped little with blood T cells. Later post-transplant blood repertoires were often dominated by donor CD8+ memory clones.

The CDR3 has 13 amino acids. The V end was cut by 9 bases, the J end by 2 bases, with 14 bases between. Germline-derived CDR1 and CDR2 are SGHNT and YYREEE (reference sequence). Sequenced material: PBMCs. The rearrangement uses TRBV5-4 and TRBJ2-5; perhaps TRBD2 as D (5 bases). The clonotype was recovered from a woman between 40 and 55 years old in good health, CMV-negative, and a related stem cell transplant donor. The CDR3 protein is CATWKRPQETQYF. CDR3 DNA: TGTGCCACCTGGAAGCGGCCGCAAGAGACCCAGTACTTC. Based on the CDR3 plus reference TRBV5-4 and TRBJ2-5, the full variable domain is ETGVTQSPTHLIKTRGQQVTLRCSSQSGHNTVSWYQQALGQGPQFIFQYYREEENGRGNFPPRFSGLQFPNYSSELNVNALELDDSALYLCATWKRPQETQYFGPGTRLLVL.